This T cell receptor beta chain appears in the sequencing data of a study of regulatory T cells in long-lasting Graves disease. Through Arm-PCR of CDR3 regions and iRepertoire HTBI primers, TCR beta libraries were built. TCRdb itself ran the multiplex PCR reads through MiXCR, one entry per CDR3 protein. The sample has around 400,000 distinct CDR3 sequences; roughly 23% are singletons. The CDR3 totals 13 residues. V lost 10 bases, J lost 0 bases, and 13 bases lay in between. Germline-derived CDR1 and CDR2 are MNHEY and SMNVEV (reference sequence). Time point of the sample: persistent/refractory GD, antithyroid drugs over 5 years with positive TRAb. There was RNA extracted from PBMCs, and the TCR library was made from it.

The chain has TRBV27 and TRBJ2-7; D not resolved. The specimen was peripheral blood mononuclear cells (PBMCs), collected when the disease was refractory, from a patient treated with antithyroid drugs. This clonotype originated in a woman aged 40 to 49 with Graves disease. The CDR3: CATSLRVSYEQYF. Here the CDR3 DNA reads TGTGCCACCTCCTTACGGGTCTCCTACGAGCAGTACTTC.